The rows below give T cell receptor beta chains drawn from one sample of a study of PD-1 blockade in classical Hodgkin lymphoma. TCRdb's table, derived via immunoSEQ multiplex PCR, lists solely in-frame clones and lacks some. The table shows some 58,000 clones, with roughly 89% occurring only once. Source: peripheral blood mononuclear cells (PBMCs), taken before the fourth cycle of nivolumab. Every receptor here comes from a human donor with classical Hodgkin lymphoma. CDR3s include the opening cysteine and the closing phenylalanine or tryptophan. A D gene is named only where the DNA matches it firmly. Rows may omit the clone size; those that give it use once, few, many or a size class.

V	size	J	D	DNA	CDR3
TRBV27	NA	TRBJ1-2	TRBD1	TGTGCCACCGGGACAGCTCCTACCTATGGCTACACCTTC	CATGTAPTYGYTF
TRBV2	NA	TRBJ2-3	NA	TGTGCCAGCAGTCTAGGAAGCACAGATACGCAGTATTTT	CASSLGSTDTQYF
TRBV30	once	TRBJ1-1	NA	TGTGCCTGGAGTAGGGGCGTGCGGAACACTGAAGCTTTCTTT	CAWSRGVRNTEAFF
TRBV5-1	NA	TRBJ1-2	TRBD1	TGCGCCAGCAATTCGGGGACAGCAGCTAACTATGGCTACACCTTC	CASNSGTAANYGYTF
TRBV4-1	NA	TRBJ1-1	NA	TGCGCCAGCAGCCAAGTGGGGGCGAGGGTAGCTTTCTTT	CASSQVGARVAFF
TRBV19	NA	TRBJ2-3	TRBD1	TGTGCCAGTAGTAGGGGGACAGGGGCGAGCGATACGCAGTATTTT	CASSRGTGASDTQYF
TRBV10-3	NA	TRBJ2-7	NA	TGTGCCATCAGTGAGTCGAAAGTGGGGCCATCTTACGAGCAGTACTTC	CAISESKVGPSYEQYF
TRBV10-3	NA	TRBJ2-2	TRBD2	TGTGCCATCAGTGCTAGCGGGGGGCTGGGCACCGGGGAGCTGTTTTTT	CAISASGGLGTGELFF
TRBV5-1	NA	TRBJ2-1	NA	TGCGCCAGCAGCGCGGTAGGGAGTAGCGATGAGCAGTTCTTC	CASSAVGSSDEQFF
TRBV28	NA	TRBJ2-7	NA	TGTGCCAGCAGGCTAACAGCGGGCGAGCAGTACTTC	CASRLTAGEQYF
TRBV11-2	NA	TRBJ1-5	NA	TGTGCCAGCAGCCTTAGCTCGGTTGGGAATCAGCCCCAGCATTTT	CASSLSSVGNQPQHF
TRBV5-1	once	TRBJ2-1	TRBD2	TGCGCCAGCAGCTTCGGAGCGGGATTAGATGAGCAGTTCTTC	CASSFGAGLDEQFF
TRBV27	NA	TRBJ2-3	NA	TGTGCCAGCAGTGTGGCCCACACAGATACGCAGTATTTT	CASSVAHTDTQYF
TRBV7-6	NA	TRBJ2-5	NA	TGTGCCAGCAGCTTAAGAGACAGAGGAGAGACCCAGTACTTC	CASSLRDRGETQYF
TRBV28	NA	TRBJ1-1	NA	TGTGCCAGCAGTTTCGGGGGCACTGAAGCTTTCTTT	CASSFGGTEAFF
TRBV19	NA	TRBJ1-5	NA	TGTGCCACCCGTGAGGGTTTCAATCAGCCCCAGCATTTT	CATREGFNQPQHF
TRBV18	NA	TRBJ2-5	NA	TGTGCCAGCTCACCGTGGAAAGAGACCCAGTACTTC	CASSPWKETQYF
TRBV15	NA	TRBJ1-6	TRBD1	TGTGCCACCAGCAGAAACAGGGGGTCTCTTAATTCACCCCTCCACTTT	CATSRNRGSLNSPLHF
TRBV7-6	once	TRBJ1-4	NA	TGTGCCAGCAGTCGCTCTCCGGGGTACACAGGGAAAAATGAAAAACTGTTTTTT	CASSRSPGYTGKNEKLFF
TRBV4-2	NA	TRBJ2-5	NA	TGTGCCAGCAGCAGCTTAGAGACCCAGTACTTC	CASSSLETQYF
TRBV5-1	NA	TRBJ2-7	TRBD1	TGCGCCAGCAGCTGGACAGGGGACGAGCAGTACTTC	CASSWTGDEQYF
TRBV30	once	TRBJ2-2	NA	TGTGCCTGGAGTCTCTACACCGGGGAGCTGTTTTTT	CAWSLYTGELFF
TRBV27	NA	TRBJ2-1	NA	TGTGCCAGCAGTTTTCGGGCGGGACTTTTAGGAGACAATGAGCAGTTCTTC	CASSFRAGLLGDNEQFF
TRBV7-8	once	TRBJ2-1	TRBD2	TGTGCCAGCAGCTTCCCGACTAGCGGGGCTAACAATGAGCAGTTCTTC	CASSFPTSGANNEQFF
TRBV27	NA	TRBJ1-5	NA	TGTGCCAGCAGTCCCTGGACCCAACAGCCCCAGCATTTT	CASSPWTQQPQHF
TRBV30	NA	TRBJ1-5	NA	TGTGCCTGGAGTGATGGGGGAGGTCAGCCCCAGCATTTT	CAWSDGGGQPQHF
TRBV7-2	NA	TRBJ2-2	NA	TGTGCCAGCAGCTTAGTCGGAGCGGCGAACACCGGGGAGCTGTTTTTT	CASSLVGAANTGELFF
TRBV7-6	once	TRBJ2-3	NA	TGTGCCAGCAGCTTCCAGGGCGGGCAGTACCTAGGGGGGGCCGAGGTAGATACGCAGTATTTT	CASSFQGGQYLGGAEVDTQYF
TRBV6-1	NA	TRBJ1-4	NA	TGTGCCAGCATGCGGGGGGGCACACCCGATGAAAAACTGTTTTTT	CASMRGGTPDEKLFF
TRBV30	NA	TRBJ1-3	NA	TGTGCCTGGCAGCGATCTCACTCTGGAAACACCATATATTTT	CAWQRSHSGNTIYF
TRBV28	NA	TRBJ1-1	TRBD1	TGTGCCAGCAGTCGCCGGGACAGTGAAGCTTTCTTT	CASSRRDSEAFF
TRBV6-5	NA	TRBJ1-2	NA	TGTGCCAGCAGCCCTACAGGATTCTATGGCTACACCTTC	CASSPTGFYGYTF